These 28 T cell receptor beta chains originate from one sample sequenced in a study of shared clonotypes between healthy human individuals. The naive CD8 fraction comprised CD45RO-negative cells positively selected for CCR7 and excluded terminally differentiated effector memory CD45RA+ cells. Sequencing used immunoSEQ multiplex PCR; TCRdb keeps in-frame clones, though not all of them. Found here are some 2 million clones, around 96% of them singletons; the top ten hold 1% to 1.5%. The source material was naive CD8+ T cells sorted from blood. The receptor source for this set is a man between 18 and 35 years old in good health.

In regard to this clone: At the DNA level, this CDR3 is encoded by other sequences in the same sample as well. The chain links TRBV4-1 to TRBJ2-7; TRBD1 might be the D (5 bases). The CDR3 has 13 amino acids. Germline lookup yields CDR1 MGHRA and CDR2 YSYEKL. The germline V and J ends were trimmed by 0 bases and 4 bases, with 7 bases remaining between them. CDR3 loop: CASSQEAGYEQYF. In DNA form, the CDR3 reads TGCGCCAGCAGCCAAGAAGCAGGGTACGAGCAGTACTTC.

This sequence joins TRBV10-3 and TRBJ2-1; D call uncertain. The CDR3 is made up of 16 amino acids. Trimming cost V 0 bases and J 4 bases, with 13 bases left between them. The germline CDR1 and CDR2 sequences are ENHRY and SYGVKD. CDR3 residues: CAISESMSTRYNEQFF. The CDR3, as DNA: TGTGCCATCAGTGAGTCGATGTCTACCAGGTACAATGAGCAGTTCTTC.

The V and J genes are TRBV7-8 and TRBJ2-4; 9 nucleotides line up with TRBD2. The CDR3 runs to 22 residues. Germline V gene data show CDR1 as SGHVS and CDR2 as FQNEAQ. V shed 1 base and J 0 bases; nucleotides not matched to a gene: 19. The CDR3 DNA is TGTGCCAGCAGCTTAGGAGGGGGGTCGAGGCTAGCGGGGCCCCTAGCCAAAAACATTCAGTACTTC. It encodes CASSLGGGSRLAGPLAKNIQYF.

V usage is TRBV7-2 and J usage is TRBJ1-4; 7 nucleotides match TRBD1. V was pared by 5 bases and J by 6 bases, with 3 bases of the junction left unmatched. This CDR3 has 13 amino acids. Germline V gene sequence: CDR1 SGHTA, CDR2 FQGNSA. The CDR3 region has the DNA TGTGCCAGCAGCCTGGGGACAGATGAAAAACTGTTTTTT. This gives the protein CASSLGTDEKLFF.

V and J are TRBV19 and TRBJ2-7; D remains ambiguous. This CDR3 comprises 13 residues. Germline V lookup: CDR1 LNHDA, CDR2 SQIVND (reference sequence). Trimming left V 3 bases short and J 0 bases short, with 6 bases between. The CDR3 loop is CASSIFASYEQYF. The CDR3 DNA reads TGTGCCAGTAGTATCTTTGCCTCCTACGAGCAGTACTTC.

The V gene is TRBV7-9, the J gene TRBJ2-7; D might be TRBD1 or TRBD2, each matching 6 bases. The CDR3 is 13 residues long. With 5 bases removed from V and 6 bases from J, the gap between germline ends came to 14 bases. The germline CDR1 and CDR2 sequences are SEHNR and FQNEAQ (reference sequence). The CDR3 loop is CASSLGGSGEQYF. The CDR3 nucleotides are TGTGCCAGCAGCCTGGGGGGCTCGGGCGAGCAGTACTTC.

The chain uses TRBV5-1 and TRBJ1-4; D is undetermined. Germline V gene lookup returns CDR1 SGHRS and CDR2 YFSETQ. The CDR3 totals 16 residues. V was pared by 3 bases and J by 2 bases, with 14 bases between. The CDR3 reads CASSSSALVTNEKLFF. CDR3 nucleotide sequence: TGCGCCAGCAGCTCCTCCGCTCTCGTTACTAATGAAAAACTGTTTTTT.

The chain couples TRBV11-2 to TRBJ1-3; no reliable D call. The length of the CDR3 is 15 residues. Trimming cost V 2 bases and J 2 bases, with 10 bases left between them. CDR1 is SGHAT and CDR2 is FQNNGV in the germline V gene. The CDR3 bases are TGTGCCAGCAGCTTATGGGCTCGACCTGGAAACACCATATATTTT. It yields the protein CASSLWARPGNTIYF.

The rearrangement links TRBV27 to TRBJ2-3; D ambiguous. Germline CDR1 and CDR2: MNHEY and SMNVEV (reference sequence). V lost 10 bases, J lost 1 base, and 12 bases lay in between. The CDR3 is 13 amino acids. In DNA, the CDR3 is TGTGCCACTTTAGAGTCTGGCACAGATACGCAGTATTTT. Its translation is CATLESGTDTQYF.

A remark on this clone: Other DNA sequences within the sample encode an identical CDR3. The chain recombines TRBV6-1 with TRBJ1-5; D possibly corresponds to TRBD1 (5 bases). The V and J ends lost 2 bases and 2 bases respectively, with 10 bases between them. The germline V gene encodes CDR1 MNHNS and CDR2 SASEGT. This CDR3 has 15 residues. The CDR3 DNA sequence: TGTGCCAGCAGTGAATGGGGGATGGGCAATCAGCCCCAGCATTTT. Translating it yields CASSEWGMGNQPQHF.

The genes are TRBV27 and TRBJ2-7; a possible D gene is TRBD2 (6 bases). There are 16 residues in the CDR3. Germline loops: CDR1 MNHEY, CDR2 SMNVEV (reference sequence). The V end was cut by 0 bases, the J end by 1 base, with 13 bases between. The CDR3 protein is CASSLSEGTVSYEQYF. The CDR3 DNA is TGTGCCAGCAGTTTATCGGAGGGGACGGTATCCTACGAGCAGTACTTC.

J is TRBJ2-1 and V is TRBV4-3, with TRBD2 matching over 9 bases. From germline, CDR1 is LGHNA and CDR2 YSLEER. V lost 0 bases to trimming and J lost 9 bases; unmatched junction nucleotides: 9. There are 16 residues in the CDR3. The CDR3 DNA reads TGCGCCAGCAGCCAAGAGTCGAGCGGGAGGTCCGGTGAGCAGTTCTTC. It codes for CASSQESSGRSGEQFF.

The genes are TRBV9 and TRBJ2-1; D possibly uses TRBD1 or TRBD2 (5 bases each). V was clipped by 4 bases and J by 0 bases, with 14 bases between them. In germline, CDR1 is SGDLS, CDR2 YYNGEE. The CDR3 spans 16 residues. CDR3 nucleotide sequence: TGTGCCAGCAGCACAGATTCAGGGAGCTCCTACAATGAGCAGTTCTTC. It specifies CASSTDSGSSYNEQFF. The full variable domain, in which reference TRBV9 and TRBJ2-1 provide the parts outside the CDR3, is DSGVTQTPKHLITATGQRVTLRCSPRSGDLSVYWYQQSLDQGLQFLIQYYNGEERAKGNILERFSAQQFPDLHSELNLSSLELGDSALYFCASSTDSGSSYNEQFFGPGTRLTVL.

This clone was observed once. The sample carries other DNA sequences with the same CDR3. V is TRBV27 and J is TRBJ1-2; D call uncertain. This CDR3 comprises 12 residues. Germline CDR1 and CDR2: MNHEY and SMNVEV (reference sequence). Trimming took 5 bases from V and 4 from J, leaving 8 bases between them. The CDR3 DNA sequence: TGTGCCAGCAGTCCAAACAGCTATGGCTACACCTTC. Amino acids: CASSPNSYGYTF.

J is TRBJ2-7 and V is TRBV6-6; 9 bases fit TRBD2. The V gene end was trimmed by 5 bases and the J gene end by 5 bases; junction bases not matched to a gene: 10. Germline CDR1 is MNHNY and CDR2 is SVGAGI (reference sequence). The CDR3 loop spans 15 amino acids. The CDR3 nucleotides are TGTGCCAGCAGTCTAAGCGGGGGGTCCTACAACGAGCAGTACTTC. Protein product: CASSLSGGSYNEQYF.

This chain connects TRBV5-1 to TRBJ1-1; 7 bases fit TRBD1. The length of the CDR3 is 13 residues. V lost 2 bases, J lost 4 bases, and 2 bases stayed unmatched. CDR1 is SGHRS and CDR2 is YFSETQ in the germline V gene. The CDR3 nucleotides are TGCGCCAGCAGCTTAGGACAGGTCACTGAAGCTTTCTTT. Protein sequence: CASSLGQVTEAFF.

The rearrangement links TRBV4-1 to TRBJ2-1; 9 positions match TRBD2. The CDR3 runs to 18 residues. Trimming cost V 1 base and J 4 bases; bases outside gene matches: 11. The V gene's germline CDR1 is MGHRA and CDR2 YSYEKL. The CDR3 DNA reads TGCGCCAGCAGCCAAGCGACTAGCGGCCCTAGCTCGTACAATGAGCAGTTCTTC. Protein: CASSQATSGPSSYNEQFF.

As to this clone: At the DNA level, this CDR3 is encoded by other sequences in the same sample as well. This chain connects TRBV5-6 to TRBJ2-1; tentative D call: TRBD1 (5 bases). CDR3 size: 14 residues. Germline V gene lookup returns CDR1 SGHDT and CDR2 YYEEEE. V lost 1 base, J lost 4 bases, and 9 bases lay in between. Here the CDR3 reads CASSLSGSYNEQFF. The CDR3 coding sequence is TGTGCCAGCAGCTTGTCAGGGTCTTACAATGAGCAGTTCTTC.

In DNA, the CDR3 is TGTGCCAGCAGCTTAGAAAACAGGGCTGAAGCTTTCTTT. This translates into CASSLENRAEAFF. The chain joins TRBV7-9 to TRBJ1-1; D is possibly TRBD1 (6 bases). The CDR3 totals 13 residues. V gave up 1 base and J gave up 6 bases, with 9 bases separating them. CDR1 is SEHNR, CDR2 FQNEAQ, per germline (reference sequence).

This chain connects TRBV5-1 to TRBJ2-7; D gene unclear. CDR3 length: 16 residues. Germline V gene data show CDR1 as SGHRS and CDR2 as YFSETQ. Trimming took off 4 bases at V and 0 bases at J, with 17 bases between the two ends. The CDR3 nucleotides read TGCGCCAGCAGCCCAAGACCCTCTCCAAGCTCCTACGAGCAGTACTTC. Its protein product is CASSPRPSPSSYEQYF.

The rearrangement joins TRBV6-1 to TRBJ1-4; a possible D gene is TRBD1 (6 bases). From germline, CDR1 is MNHNS and CDR2 SASEGT. The CDR3 has 15 residues. The V and J ends lost 8 bases and 0 bases respectively, with 13 bases between them. The CDR3 sequence: CASLDREATNEKLFF. The CDR3 bases are TGTGCCAGCTTGGACAGAGAAGCAACTAATGAAAAACTGTTTTTT.

CDR3 region: CASSSGQGGYPYNEQFF. The CDR3 DNA reads as TGTGCCAGCAGCTCCGGACAGGGCGGGTACCCCTACAATGAGCAGTTCTTC. The chain carries TRBV7-2 and TRBJ2-1; 8 nucleotides agree with TRBD1. Germline CDR1 reads SGHTA; CDR2 reads FQGNSA. V lost 4 bases, J lost 2 bases, and 10 bases stayed unmatched. The CDR3 extends over 17 amino acids.

The chain recombines TRBV5-8 with TRBJ1-1; D possibly corresponds to TRBD1 (5 bases). There are 15 residues in the CDR3. Trimming took off 1 base at V and 0 bases at J, with 10 bases between the two ends. Germline loops: CDR1 SGHTS, CDR2 YDEGEE. CDR3 in amino acids: CASSLIGEMNTEAFF. The CDR3 nucleotides are TGTGCCAGCAGCTTGATAGGGGAGATGAACACTGAAGCTTTCTTT.

The chain combines TRBV30 with TRBJ2-7, with 10 bases that match TRBD1. The CDR3 covers 15 residues. CDR1 is GTSNPN, CDR2 SVGIG, per germline (reference sequence). The junction had 8 bases not matched to a gene; V was cut back by 3 bases and J by 3 bases. Written as DNA, the CDR3 is TGTGCCTGGAGCCCCCGGGGACAGGGGCTCTACGAGCAGTACTTC. It translates to CAWSPRGQGLYEQYF. Variable domain in full (rest from reference TRBV30 and TRBJ2-7): SQTIHQWPATLVQPVGSPLSLECTVEGTSNPNLYWYRQAAGRGLQLLFYSVGIGQISSEVPQNLSASRPQDRQFILSSKKLLLSDSGFYLCAWSPRGQGLYEQYFGPGTRLTVT.

Note on this clone: The same CDR3 arises from other DNA sequences in this sample as well. The chain has TRBV6-6 and TRBJ2-5; D is ambiguous. Germline assignment: CDR1 MNHNY and CDR2 SVGAGI (reference sequence). V gave up 2 bases and J gave up 2 bases, with 9 bases separating them. The CDR3 loop spans 14 amino acids. CDR3: CASSYVGRQETQYF. The DNA of the CDR3 is TGTGCCAGCAGTTACGTCGGCAGACAAGAGACCCAGTACTTC.

This clone was found a few times. The CDR3 sequence: CASSPATGGYGYTF. The CDR3, as DNA: TGCGCCAGCAGCCCGGCGACAGGCGGCTATGGCTACACCTTC. The chain recombines TRBV4-1 with TRBJ1-2, with D tentatively TRBD1 (6 bases). Germline lookup yields CDR1 MGHRA and CDR2 YSYEKL. The CDR3 spans 14 residues. Between the trimmed V and J ends, which lost 4 bases and 4 bases, there was a span of 13 bases.

This chain links TRBV27 with TRBJ2-7; D perhaps matches TRBD2 (5 bases). The CDR3 has 13 amino acids. Germline V lookup: CDR1 MNHEY, CDR2 SMNVEV (reference sequence). Trimming left V 3 bases short and J 7 bases short, with 13 bases between. The CDR3 bases are TGTGCCAGCAGTTTGCCACCCCCGGGGGAGCAGTACTTC. This gives the protein CASSLPPPGEQYF.

J is TRBJ1-1 and V is TRBV5-1, with D possibly TRBD1 on 5 matching bases. Germline V CDR1 and CDR2: SGHRS, YFSETQ. Trimming took 3 bases from V and 11 from J, leaving 17 bases between them. There are 13 residues in the CDR3. In nucleotides, the CDR3 is TGCGCCAGCAGCTCGACAGAAACGGTGTTCGCTTTCTTT. Protein: CASSSTETVFAFF.